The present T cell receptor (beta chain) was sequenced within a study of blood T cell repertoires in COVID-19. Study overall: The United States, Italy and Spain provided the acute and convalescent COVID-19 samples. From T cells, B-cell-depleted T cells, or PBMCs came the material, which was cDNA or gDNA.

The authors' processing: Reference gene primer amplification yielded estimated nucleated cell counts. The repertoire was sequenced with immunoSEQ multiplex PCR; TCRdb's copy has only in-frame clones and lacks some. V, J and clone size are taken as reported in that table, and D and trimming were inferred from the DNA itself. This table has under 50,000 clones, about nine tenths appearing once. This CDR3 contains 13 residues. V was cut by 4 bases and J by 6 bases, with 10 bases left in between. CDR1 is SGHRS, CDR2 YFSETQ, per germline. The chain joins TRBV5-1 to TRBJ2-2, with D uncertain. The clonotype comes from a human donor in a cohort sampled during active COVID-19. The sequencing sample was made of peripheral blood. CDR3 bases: TGCGCCAGCAGCCCCCAACCAGCCGGGGAGCTGTTTTTT. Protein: CASSPQPAGELFF. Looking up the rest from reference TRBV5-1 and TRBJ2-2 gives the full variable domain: KAGVTQTPRYLIKTRGQQVTLSCSPISGHRSVSWYQQTPGQGLQFLFEYFSETQRNKGNFPGRFSGRQFSNSRSEMNVSTLELGDSALYLCASSPQPAGELFFGEGSRLTVL.